These 11 T cell receptor beta chains share one sample of origin, sequenced in a study of Ad26.COV2.S vaccination and SARS-CoV-2 variants. Sample treatment: around 19 received Ad26.COV2.S at low or high dose, single or two shots; about five received placebo; per-sample allocation not given. Sampling happened 63 days after the first vaccine or placebo injection. Data came from immunoSEQ multiplex PCR; TCRdb stores just in-frame clones and leaves some out. The sample records 400,000 to 450,000 clones, around nine tenths being singletons. Sample: peripheral blood, taken in a trial of Ad26.COV2.S vaccine versus placebo. These receptor sequences come from a person between 18 and 65 years old who received the Ad26.COV2.S COVID-19 vaccine or a placebo.

Concerning this clone: This specimen includes other DNA sequences encoding the same CDR3. This chain joins TRBV18 and TRBJ2-1; D may be TRBD1 (5 bases). Germline-derived CDR1 and CDR2 are KGHSH and LQKENI. This CDR3 spans 13 amino acids. Trimming pared 0 bases from V and 8 bases from J, leaving 8 bases between. The CDR3 coding sequence is TGTGCCAGCTCACCACCGAGCAGGGATGAGCAGTTCTTC. It specifies CASSPPSRDEQFF.

The chain is built from TRBV10-3 and TRBJ1-2; D possibly corresponds to TRBD1 (5 bases). The CDR3 covers 14 residues. Trimming pared 7 bases from V and 7 bases from J, leaving 19 bases between. Germline CDR1 and CDR2: ENHRY and SYGVKD. The CDR3 is CAITPRQTSGGYTF. In DNA form, the CDR3 reads TGTGCCATCACGCCGAGACAGACATCTGGTGGCTACACCTTC.

The genes are TRBV5-5 and TRBJ1-6; D gene uncertain. Trimming shortened V by 0 bases and J by 8 bases, and 6 bases separated the two germline ends. Per germline, CDR1 SGHKS and CDR2 YYEKEE (reference sequence). There are 13 residues in the CDR3. CDR3 DNA sequence: TGTGCCAGCAGCTTGGAGTATGATTCACCCCTCCACTTT. Translation: CASSLEYDSPLHF.

The chain has TRBV19 and TRBJ2-7; 7 positions agree with TRBD1. The CDR3 is 14 residues long. Germline CDR1 is LNHDA and CDR2 is SQIVND (reference sequence). Germline trimming cut 4 bases from V and 4 bases from J; bases unmatched to any gene: 7. As DNA, the CDR3 is TGTGCCAGTAGTACCTCGGGACAGCCATACGAGCAGTACTTC. Protein sequence: CASSTSGQPYEQYF.

The rearrangement joins TRBV7-9 to TRBJ1-1; D is undetermined. V was shortened by 11 bases and J by 1 base, with 17 bases between the two germline ends. Germline V gene lookup returns CDR1 SEHNR and CDR2 FQNEAQ (reference sequence). The CDR3 runs 14 residues. As DNA, the CDR3 is TGTGCCTCCCGGCGTGAGGAGAGGAACACTGAAGCTTTCTTT. Amino acid sequence: CASRREERNTEAFF.

The chain employs TRBV5-6 and TRBJ1-5, with a tentative D call TRBD1 (6 bases). The CDR3 spans 14 residues. Germline loops: CDR1 SGHDT, CDR2 YYEEEE. Trimming pared 3 bases from V and 6 bases from J, leaving 13 bases between. The CDR3 spells CASSSQGLGQPQHF. The DNA for the CDR3 is TGTGCCAGCAGCTCCCAGGGGTTAGGTCAGCCCCAGCATTTT.

The J gene is TRBJ2-7, the V gene TRBV9, with D unresolved. CDR1 SGDLS and CDR2 YYNGEE come from the germline V gene. This CDR3 region has 14 residues. V was cut by 0 bases and J by 6 bases, with 13 bases left in between. The CDR3 loop is CASSVDPVPGEQYF. In DNA, the CDR3 is TGTGCCAGCAGCGTAGATCCAGTACCTGGCGAGCAGTACTTC. Combining the CDR3 with reference TRBV9 and TRBJ2-7 gives the whole variable domain DSGVTQTPKHLITATGQRVTLRCSPRSGDLSVYWYQQSLDQGLQFLIQYYNGEERAKGNILERFSAQQFPDLHSELNLSSLELGDSALYFCASSVDPVPGEQYFGPGTRLTVT.

The rearrangement uses TRBV24-1 and TRBJ2-2; D is perhaps TRBD1 or TRBD2 (6 bases each). The germline gives CDR1 KGHDR, CDR2 SFDVKD. This CDR3 comprises 16 residues. V was shortened by 0 bases and J by 3 bases, with 10 bases between the two germline ends. CDR3 coding DNA: TGTGCCACCAGTGATTTGGAGGGGGAGGACACCGGGGAGCTGTTTTTT. Protein product: CATSDLEGEDTGELFF.

The V call is TRBV3-1 (or the pseudogene TRBV3-2), the J call TRBJ2-1; D may be TRBD1 (7 bases). Germline V gene lookup returns CDR1 LGHDT and CDR2 YNNKEL (reference sequence). V was pared by 0 bases and J by 0 bases, with 18 bases between. CDR3 length: 19 residues. In DNA, the CDR3 is TGTGCCAGCAGCCAAGATGAGGAGGGACAGACCTGCTCCTACAATGAGCAGTTCTTC. This sequence encodes CASSQDEEGQTCSYNEQFF.

This sequence joins TRBV2 and TRBJ2-6; no definite D call. Germline loops: CDR1 SNHLY, CDR2 FYNNEI. V gave up 1 base and J gave up 0 bases, with 4 bases separating them. The CDR3 runs to 15 residues. For the CDR3, the DNA is TGTGCCAGCAGTGAAGGAAGCTCTGGGGCCAACGTCCTGACTTTC. This gives the protein CASSEGSSGANVLTF.

The gene calls are TRBV6-5 and TRBJ2-7; D is unclear. Trimming pared 7 bases from V and 3 bases from J, leaving 16 bases between. The CDR3 is 14 residues long. In germline, CDR1 is MNHEY, CDR2 SVGAGI. The CDR3 DNA is TGTGCCAGCAAGTTTTTCCCAGGCTTCTACGAGCAGTACTTC. Translation gives CASKFFPGFYEQYF.